This T cell receptor beta chain was sequenced for a study of T cells after yellow fever vaccination. CDR3 size: 15 residues. The V gene lost 0 bases and the J gene lost 5 bases, with 9 bases spanning the gap. The germline gives CDR1 SGHRS, CDR2 YFSETQ. This clonotype has more than one count but fewer than ten. TCRdb redid the calling of the 5' RACE reads with MiXCR, one entry per CDR3 protein. The top ten clones hold over 15% of a sample with over 300,000 distinct CDR3 sequences, approximately 7% of them seen once. Sample: PBMCs, taken approximately 40 days after the first yellow fever vaccination. The clonotype comes from a man aged 18 to 29 who received the YFV17D yellow fever vaccine. The chain recombines TRBV5-1 with TRBJ1-6; D is undetermined. The CDR3 region is CASSLAVGNNSPLHF. The CDR3 region has the DNA TGCGCCAGCAGCTTGGCCGTGGGGAATAATTCACCCCTCCACTTT.